This TCR beta chain stems from a study of T-cell reconstitution after alpha-beta-depleted transplantation in children. The TCRbeta library was prepared with unique molecular identifiers. TCRdb itself ran the PCR reads through MiXCR, one entry per CDR3 protein. The table has about 640,000 distinct CDR3 sequences, roughly 15% seen once. This clonotype appeared a few times. The germline V and J ends were trimmed by 1 base and 5 bases, with 11 bases remaining between them. The germline V gene has CDR1 LGHNA and CDR2 YSLEER. This CDR3 is 14 amino acids long. Sequences were derived from PBMCs from the stem cell graft donor, sampled from the stem cell graft. The chain joins TRBV4-3 to TRBJ2-5, with D possibly TRBD2 on 6 matching bases. The source is a human donor who donated a stem cell graft to a child with acute myeloid leukemia. CDR3 sequence (DNA): TGCGCCAGCAGCCAAGCCCTAGCGTCGGAGACCCAGTACTTC. It specifies CASSQALASETQYF.